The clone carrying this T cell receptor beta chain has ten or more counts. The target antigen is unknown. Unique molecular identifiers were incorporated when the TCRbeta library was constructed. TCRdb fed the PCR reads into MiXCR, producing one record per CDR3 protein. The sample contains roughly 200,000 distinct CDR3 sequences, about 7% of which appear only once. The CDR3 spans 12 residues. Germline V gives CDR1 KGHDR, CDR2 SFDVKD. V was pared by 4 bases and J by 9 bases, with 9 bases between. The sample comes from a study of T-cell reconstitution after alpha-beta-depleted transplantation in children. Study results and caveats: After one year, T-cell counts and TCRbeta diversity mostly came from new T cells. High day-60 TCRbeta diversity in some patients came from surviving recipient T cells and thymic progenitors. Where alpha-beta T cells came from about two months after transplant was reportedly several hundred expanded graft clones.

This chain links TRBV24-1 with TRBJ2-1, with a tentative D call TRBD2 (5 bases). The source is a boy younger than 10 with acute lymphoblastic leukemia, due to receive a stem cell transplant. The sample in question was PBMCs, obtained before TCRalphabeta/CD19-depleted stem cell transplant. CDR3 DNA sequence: TGTGCCACCAGTGACTCTAGCAGTGAGCAGTTCTTC. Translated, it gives CATSDSSSEQFF.